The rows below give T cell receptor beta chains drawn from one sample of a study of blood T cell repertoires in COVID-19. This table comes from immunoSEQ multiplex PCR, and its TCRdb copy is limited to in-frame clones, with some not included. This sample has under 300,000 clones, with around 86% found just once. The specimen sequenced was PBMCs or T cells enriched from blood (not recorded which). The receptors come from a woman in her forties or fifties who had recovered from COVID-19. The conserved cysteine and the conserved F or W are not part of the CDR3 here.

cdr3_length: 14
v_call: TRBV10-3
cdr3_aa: AISESAREENTEAF

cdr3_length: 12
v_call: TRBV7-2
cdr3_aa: ASTADRNTGELF

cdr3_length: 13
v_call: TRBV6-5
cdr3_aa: ASSSPGRGQEGYT

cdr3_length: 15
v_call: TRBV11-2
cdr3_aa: ASSPEGWSGTTDEQY

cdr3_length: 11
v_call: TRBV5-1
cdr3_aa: ASSLGLGNEQF

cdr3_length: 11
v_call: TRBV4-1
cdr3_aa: ASSLTGRPEAF

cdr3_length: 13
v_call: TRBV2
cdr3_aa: ASRQVAGNTGELF

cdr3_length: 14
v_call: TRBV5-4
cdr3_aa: ASRKPGQGAQIGYT

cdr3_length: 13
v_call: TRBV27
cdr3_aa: ASSLEGRGTDTQY

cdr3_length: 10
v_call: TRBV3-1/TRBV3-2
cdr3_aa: ASSQLGETQY

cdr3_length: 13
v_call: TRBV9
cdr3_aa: ASSSGLAVQETQY

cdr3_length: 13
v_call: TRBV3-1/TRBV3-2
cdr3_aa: ASSSHGTGYAEAF

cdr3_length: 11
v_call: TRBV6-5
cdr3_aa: ASSRKGFYGYT

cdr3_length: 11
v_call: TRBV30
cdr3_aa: AWSHRESQPQH

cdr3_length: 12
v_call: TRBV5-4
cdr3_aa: ASSRDRVGETQY

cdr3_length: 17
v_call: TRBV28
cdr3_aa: ASSLRGLAGGPSYNEQF

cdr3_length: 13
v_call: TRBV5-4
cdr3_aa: ASSNGRDRDNEQY

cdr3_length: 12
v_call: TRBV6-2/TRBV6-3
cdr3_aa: ASSTLTGNYGYT

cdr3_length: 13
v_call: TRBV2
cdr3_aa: ASSTTGGSGNTIY

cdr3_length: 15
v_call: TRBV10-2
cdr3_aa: ASSESSPAGLSYEQY

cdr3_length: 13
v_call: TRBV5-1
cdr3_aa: ASSLVGTGKGIQY

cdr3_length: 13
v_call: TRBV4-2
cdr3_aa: ASSYTGLGYSEQF

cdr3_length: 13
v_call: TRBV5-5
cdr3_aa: ASNSPTGPEYGYT

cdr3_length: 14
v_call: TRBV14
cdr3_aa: ASSPRFGTENTEAF

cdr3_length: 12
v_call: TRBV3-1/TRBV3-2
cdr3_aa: ASSSGRDADTQY

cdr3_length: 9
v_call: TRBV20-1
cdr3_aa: SARVSNEQF

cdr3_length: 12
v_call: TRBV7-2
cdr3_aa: ASSFWEGTGELF

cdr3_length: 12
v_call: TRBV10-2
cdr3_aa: ASGNSGIVDTQY

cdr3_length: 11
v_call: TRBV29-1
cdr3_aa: SVEDSGNEKLF

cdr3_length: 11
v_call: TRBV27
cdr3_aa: ATGGANTGELF

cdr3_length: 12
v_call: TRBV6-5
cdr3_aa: ASRVDRLGTEAF

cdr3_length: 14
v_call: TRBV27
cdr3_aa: ASRPGLAGPTDTQY

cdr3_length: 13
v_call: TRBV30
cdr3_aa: AWKQTGTPNTEAF

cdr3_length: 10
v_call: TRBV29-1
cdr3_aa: SVERGQETQY

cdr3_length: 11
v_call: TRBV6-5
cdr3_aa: ASSPLGLDEQY

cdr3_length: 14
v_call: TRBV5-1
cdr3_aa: ASSAVGGALTGELF

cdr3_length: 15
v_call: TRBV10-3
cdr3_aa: AISEGGPTSGRDTQY

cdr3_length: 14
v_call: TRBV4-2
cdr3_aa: ASSQERGSSGNTIY

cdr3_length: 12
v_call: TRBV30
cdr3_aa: AWASDRNNYGYT

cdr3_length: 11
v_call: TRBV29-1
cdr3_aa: SVVFTENEKLF